This entry describes one T cell receptor (beta chain). The antigen is not known. The sample comes from a study of cytomegalovirus exposure and HLA in healthy donors. Study-level results: Researchers reported in a later analysis that common viral pathogens appeared linked to several top clusters.

The CDR3 length is 18 residues. Germline V gives CDR1 SGHVS, CDR2 FNYEAQ. V lost 5 bases, J lost 0 bases, and 17 bases lay in between. The PCR ran on 60 Vbeta and 13 Jbeta primers. The data were produced by immunoSEQ multiplex PCR, yet TCRdb's version contains in-frame clones alone and is incomplete. Of 170,000 or so clones detected, 77% appear once; the ten largest clones hold around 1.3%. The receptor was derived from a woman aged 25-40 years in good health and CMV-seronegative. V is TRBV7-6 and J is TRBJ2-6; no clear D. Sequencing was carried out using PBMCs. CDR3 amino acids: CASSAAHFQASGANVLTF. The CDR3 DNA reads as TGTGCCAGCAGCGCTGCCCATTTCCAGGCCTCTGGGGCCAACGTCCTGACTTTC. Variable domain in full (rest from reference TRBV7-6 and TRBJ2-6): GAGVSQSPRYKVTKRGQDVALRCDPISGHVSLYWYRQALGQGPEFLTYFNYEAQQDKSGLPNDRFSAERPEGSISTLTIQRTEQRDSAMYRCASSAAHFQASGANVLTFGAGSRLTVL.